These 22 T cell receptor beta chains originate from one sample sequenced in a study of prognosis after radiotherapy for stage I lung cancer. Genomic DNA provided the template from which TCR beta CDR3 was amplified by two-round multiplex PCR. The first round of PCR was done with primers that matched each TRBV and TRBJ gene. From the multiplex PCR reads, TCRdb called clonotypes with MiXCR, one entry per CDR3 protein. The sample records about 24,000 distinct CDR3 sequences, roughly 35% being singletons. The sample here was PBMCs, taken before or after stereotactic body radiation therapy (not recorded which). All receptors derive from a donor over 45 with non-small cell lung cancer.

In this sample, this clonotype turned up many times. The chain employs TRBV7-3 and TRBJ2-2; perhaps TRBD2 as D (5 bases). The CDR3 loop spans 15 amino acids. V was pared by 4 bases and J by 4 bases, with 13 bases between. From germline, CDR1 is SGHTA and CDR2 FQGTGA. The CDR3 reads CASSSGPAGTGELFF. Here the CDR3 DNA reads TGTGCCAGCAGCTCCGGACCCGCGGGCACCGGGGAGCTGTTTTTT.

The chain recombines TRBV28 with TRBJ2-7, with 8 bases aligning to TRBD2. Unmatched junction bases numbered 20, after V lost 5 bases and J lost 5 bases. Germline V gene data show CDR1 as MDHEN and CDR2 as SYDVKM. This CDR3 comprises 18 residues. The CDR3, as DNA: TGTGCCAGCAGTCACCCCCCGGGACTAGAGGGAGGGCACCACGAGCAGTACTTC. Its protein product is CASSHPPGLEGGHHEQYF.

This clonotype came up many times. The chain uses TRBV6-1 and TRBJ2-7, with 10 bases identical to TRBD1. This CDR3 is built from 15 residues. Germline V lookup: CDR1 MNHNS, CDR2 SASEGT. With V trimmed by 5 bases and J by 6 bases, 10 bases remained unmatched. The CDR3 nucleotides are TGTGCCAGCAGTCGGGACCCGGGACAGGGGCTCGAGCAGTACTTC. Amino acids: CASSRDPGQGLEQYF.

J is TRBJ2-7 and V is TRBV27; D may be TRBD1 (5 bases). V lost 1 base and J lost 5, with 15 bases in between. The V gene's germline CDR1 is MNHEY and CDR2 SMNVEV (reference sequence). The CDR3 is 15 residues long. Written as DNA, the CDR3 is TGTGCCAGCAGTTTATTAAGGGCAGGGCTCGACGAGCAGTACTTC. Protein sequence: CASSLLRAGLDEQYF.

The CDR3 DNA follows: TGCGCCAGCAGCTGTGACAGGGCGTCTTCTAACACAGATACGCAGTATTTT. Encoded protein: CASSCDRASSNTDTQYF. This chain joins TRBV5-1 and TRBJ2-3; TRBD1 matches at 7 bases. Germline V gene sequence: CDR1 SGHRS, CDR2 YFSETQ. The CDR3 consists of 17 residues. The J segment lost 2 bases and the V segment lost 3 bases, leaving 12 bases of the junction unmatched.

This clonotype showed up many times. The genes are TRBV16 and TRBJ2-1, with TRBD2 matching over 8 bases. The ends lost 3 bases at V and 2 bases at J; junction bases unmatched: 12. CDR1 and CDR2 from the germline V gene are KGHSY and FQNENV. This CDR3 contains 18 residues. CDR3 sequence reads: CASSHDGVRGGPYNEQFF. As DNA, the CDR3 is TGTGCCAGCAGCCACGACGGGGTACGGGGGGGGCCCTACAATGAGCAGTTCTTC.

This clonotype showed up many times. The rearrangement uses TRBV5-6 and TRBJ2-6, with no clear D. Looked up from germline, CDR1 is SGHDT and CDR2 is YYEEEE. The CDR3 sequence is 15 residues long. V lost 3 bases to trimming and J lost 2 bases, with 9 bases between them. The CDR3: CASSSGGAGANVLTF. The CDR3 nucleotides read TGTGCCAGCAGCTCAGGTGGTGCTGGGGCCAACGTCCTGACTTTC.

The chain uses TRBV20-1 and TRBJ1-4; D not resolved. The germline V and J ends were trimmed by 4 bases and 3 bases, with 9 bases remaining between them. The CDR3 loop spans 13 amino acids. Germline CDR1 is DFQATT and CDR2 is SNEGSKA (reference sequence). CDR3 sequence (DNA): TGCAGTGCTACCGGCGGAGCTAATGAAAAACTGTTTTTT. It yields the protein CSATGGANEKLFF.

The chain has TRBV6-1 and TRBJ2-6; TRBD1 might be the D (6 bases). Germline CDR1 MNHNS, CDR2 SASEGT. With 7 bases removed from V and 0 bases from J, the gap between germline ends came to 10 bases. CDR3 length equals 15 residues. Here the CDR3 DNA reads TGTGCCAGCAATACGGACAGCTCTGGGGCCAACGTCCTGACTTTC. Protein product: CASNTDSSGANVLTF.

This clonotype was seen repeatedly, ten times or more. The chain has TRBV18 and TRBJ1-3; a possible D gene is TRBD1 (6 bases). Germline CDR1 is KGHSH and CDR2 is LQKENI. V lost 6 bases, J lost 0 bases, and 12 bases lay in between. The CDR3 covers 15 residues. Written as DNA, the CDR3 is TGTGCCAGCTCCCCAAGGACAGTCTCTGGAAACACCATATATTTT. This translates into CASSPRTVSGNTIYF.

This clonotype appeared many times. The chain is built from TRBV28 and TRBJ2-7, with D possibly matching TRBD2 (5 bases). Looked up from germline, CDR1 is MDHEN and CDR2 is SYDVKM. V shed 5 bases and J shed 4 bases, with 6 bases lying between them. The CDR3 extends over 11 amino acids. DNA for the CDR3: TGTGCCAGCAGTACTAGTTACGAGCAGTACTTC. Translating gives CASSTSYEQYF.

This clonotype showed up many times. The chain couples TRBV29-1 to TRBJ1-2, with a tentative D call TRBD1 (5 bases). The germline V gene encodes CDR1 SQVTM and CDR2 ANQGSEA. The CDR3 consists of 10 residues. V lost 6 bases and J 6 bases, leaving 8 bases between the germline ends. CDR3 sequence (DNA): TGCAGCGTACTAGGGGATGGCTACACCTTC. It encodes CSVLGDGYTF.

This clonotype was counted many times. J is TRBJ2-1 and V is TRBV9; 9 bases agree with TRBD2. V was pared by 0 bases and J by 5 bases, with 3 bases of the junction left unmatched. Germline assignment: CDR1 SGDLS and CDR2 YYNGEE. The CDR3 is 15 residues long. The CDR3 region is CASSVVASGDNEQFF. As DNA, the CDR3 is TGTGCCAGCAGCGTAGTGGCTAGCGGGGACAATGAGCAGTTCTTC.

The chain's CDR3 is CASSRGTGWSTEAFF. The CDR3 bases are TGTGCCAGCAGCCGTGGGACAGGCTGGTCCACTGAAGCTTTCTTT. The chain uses TRBV9 and TRBJ1-1, with TRBD1 matching over 8 bases. V lost 4 bases, J lost 4 bases, and 9 bases stayed unmatched. The CDR3 totals 15 residues. Germline CDR1 reads SGDLS; CDR2 reads YYNGEE.

The chain uses TRBV24-1 and TRBJ2-3; 7 nucleotides align to TRBD1. The CDR3 is 14 residues long. From germline, CDR1 is KGHDR and CDR2 SFDVKD. Trimming cost V 1 base and J 12 bases; bases outside gene matches: 9. The CDR3 is CATSDFTTGSSQYF. The CDR3 nucleotides read TGTGCCACCAGTGATTTTACGACAGGGAGTAGTCAGTATTTT.

In its sample, this clonotype was seen many times. V is TRBV2 and J is TRBJ1-3; 10 bases are shared with TRBD1. Per the germline V gene, CDR1 is SNHLY and CDR2 is FYNNEI. The CDR3 has 16 amino acids. Trimming at V came to 4 bases and at J to 4 bases, leaving 7 bases not matched to a gene. CDR3: CASSGPGTGAGNTIYF. In DNA form, the CDR3 reads TGTGCCAGCAGTGGACCCGGGACAGGGGCCGGAAACACCATATATTTT.

The chain has TRBV28 and TRBJ1-2, with TRBD1 matching 7 bases. This CDR3 spans 13 amino acids. J lost 8 bases, V lost 5 bases, and 8 bases had no gene match. The V gene's germline CDR1 is MDHEN and CDR2 SYDVKM. This CDR3 is CASSGGGGRGYTF. The DNA for the CDR3 is TGTGCCAGCAGTGGAGGGGGCGGACGAGGCTACACCTTC.

J is TRBJ2-7 and V is TRBV29-1; TRBD1 aligns across 12 bases. CDR3 length: 13 residues. The V and J ends lost 6 bases and 5 bases, in that order; junction bases with no gene match: 5. Per the germline V gene, CDR1 is SQVTM and CDR2 is ANQGSEA. The CDR3 is CSVGQGARNEQYF. The CDR3 DNA reads TGCAGCGTGGGACAGGGGGCGCGAAACGAGCAGTACTTC.

This chain uses TRBV30 with TRBJ2-7, with 9 bases fitting TRBD2. Looked up from germline, CDR1 is GTSNPN and CDR2 is SVGIG (reference sequence). The J segment lost 4 bases and the V segment lost 0 bases, leaving 7 bases of the junction unmatched. This CDR3 has 15 residues. The CDR3 is CAWSVLSGSGYEQYF. CDR3 DNA sequence: TGTGCCTGGAGTGTACTTAGCGGGAGCGGGTACGAGCAGTACTTC.

This clonotype was seen repeatedly, ten times or more. The chain is built from TRBV6-1 and TRBJ2-1; D is undetermined. Germline V gene sequence: CDR1 MNHNS, CDR2 SASEGT. Trimming took off 10 bases at V and 3 bases at J, with 16 bases between the two ends. The CDR3 covers 14 residues. Here the CDR3 DNA reads TGTGCCACAGGTCTATGGGATTACTACAATGAGCAGTTCTTC. Amino acid sequence: CATGLWDYYNEQFF.

A remark on this clonotype: A far larger clone is off by one base, so a read error is likely. The chain links TRBV6-8 to TRBJ2-7; no firm D call. Trimming stripped 7 bases from V and 7 bases from J, with 17 bases between. Germline lookup yields CDR1 MNHGY and CDR2 SAAAGT. This CDR3 has 13 amino acids. CDR3 nucleotides: TGTGCCAGCATAGATTCGGGTTCGAAAGAGCAGTACTTC. The encoded protein is CASIDSGSKEQYF.

This clonotype was seen at least ten times. V usage is TRBV4-1 and J usage is TRBJ1-2; 7 bases map to TRBD1. Germline V gene data show CDR1 as MGHRA and CDR2 as YSYEKL. The V gene end was trimmed by 0 bases and the J gene end by 3 bases; junction bases not matched to a gene: 4. The length of the CDR3 is 15 residues. For the CDR3, the DNA is TGCGCCAGCAGCCAAGAAGAACAGGGGCACTATGGCTACACCTTC. Translating it yields CASSQEEQGHYGYTF.